A single sample is the source of the 21 T cell receptor beta chains below, sequenced in a study of CXCR3-negative and CXCR3-positive naive CD8 T cells. Study findings and constraints: Higher TRB CDR3 hydrophobicity marked CXCR3-positive naive cells relative to CXCR3-negative naive cells.

Libraries were UMI-labeled 5' RACE TRB cDNA. TCRdb re-analyzed the 5' RACE reads; it lists each CDR3 protein once, without DNA. This repertoire includes about 150,000 distinct CDR3 sequences. These receptors' antigens are unknown. The specimen was naive CXCR3+ CD8+ T cells from blood. Subset reported: CD45RO-CCR7+CD27+CD95- naive CD8+ T cells expressing CXCR3 (TNR3+). These receptors all come from a human donor in good health. Some clones in this sample may be carry-over from other donors' samples.

The chain couples TRBV20-1 to TRBJ2-7; the TCRdb call, TRBD1, lacks DNA for checking. CDR1 and CDR2 (germline): DFQATT, SNEGSKA (reference sequence). The CDR3 is 12 residues long. The chain's CDR3 is CSARATGFEQYF.

The rearrangement uses TRBV7-6 and TRBJ1-4. The CDR3 runs 16 residues. From germline, CDR1 is SGHVS and CDR2 FNYEAQ. The CDR3 sequence: CASSFGALATNEKLFF.

The chain links TRBV29-1 to TRBJ2-3; the D call from TCRdb, TRBD2, cannot be confirmed without DNA. The CDR3 runs 17 residues. From germline, CDR1 is SQVTM and CDR2 ANQGSEA. CDR3 in amino acids: CSVEVLAGGGFTDTQYF.

The chain carries TRBV29-1 and TRBJ2-3; TCRdb calls TRBD1, which cannot be checked without DNA. This CDR3 has 13 amino acids. Germline-derived CDR1 and CDR2 are SQVTM and ANQGSEA. CDR3 sequence: CSVDVGQGGTQYF.

This chain links TRBV12-3 or TRBV12-4 with TRBJ1-1; TCRdb outputs TRBD1, but without DNA this stays unchecked. This CDR3 comprises 15 residues. CDR3 loop: CASSPWSPYGTEAFF.

V and J are TRBV2 and TRBJ2-5; TCRdb gives TRBD1 as the D gene, but with no DNA this cannot be confirmed. CDR3 length: 14 amino acids. Germline V lookup: CDR1 SNHLY, CDR2 FYNNEI. The CDR3 region is CATYGTPYQETQYF.

The chain joins TRBV6-2 or TRBV6-3 to TRBJ2-2; the D gene TCRdb calls, TRBD2, cannot be checked with no DNA. The germline CDR1 and CDR2 sequences are MNHEY and SVGEGT. The CDR3 is made up of 16 amino acids. The CDR3 sequence is CASSWPSGTNTGELFF.

This chain connects TRBV7-9 to TRBJ2-1. The CDR3 has 18 residues. CDR1 and CDR2 from the germline V gene are SEHNR and FQNEAQ (reference sequence). CDR3: CASSLASFQVFSYNEQFF.

J is TRBJ2-7 and V is TRBV13; TCRdb designates TRBD2, a call that cannot be tested without DNA. Germline-derived CDR1 and CDR2 are PRHDT and FYEKMQ (reference sequence). The CDR3 contains 14 residues. CDR3 sequence reads: CASSFGGSGNEQYF.

The rearrangement joins TRBV10-3 to TRBJ2-7. This CDR3 contains 12 residues. CDR1 is ENHRY and CDR2 is SYGVKD in the germline V gene. CDR3 region: CAISGSSYEQYF.

The V gene is TRBV6-6, the J gene TRBJ2-1; TCRdb's assignment of TRBD1 cannot be checked, as there is no DNA. Germline loops: CDR1 MNHNY, CDR2 SVGAGI (reference sequence). The CDR3 is 16 amino acids. The chain's CDR3 is CASSYSAAPEYNEQFF.

The chain links TRBV12-3 or TRBV12-4 to TRBJ2-1; TCRdb's assignment of TRBD1 cannot be checked, as there is no DNA. The CDR3 sequence is 13 residues long. The CDR3 sequence is CASGASSYNEQFF.

The chain couples TRBV29-1 to TRBJ1-1; TCRdb reports TRBD1, a call that lacks DNA to check it against. CDR3 length equals 13 residues. Germline CDR1 and CDR2: SQVTM and ANQGSEA. The CDR3 reads CSAAQGANTEAFF. The whole variable domain, remainder taken from reference TRBV29-1 and TRBJ1-1, is SAVISQKPSRDICQRGTSLTIQCQVDSQVTMMFWYRQQPGQSLTLIATANQGSEATYESGFVIDKFPISRPNLTFSTLTVSNMSPEDSSIYLCSAAQGANTEAFFGQGTRLTVV.

V and J are TRBV5-1 and TRBJ1-1. The germline gives CDR1 SGHRS, CDR2 YFSETQ. The CDR3 totals 13 residues. The CDR3 sequence is CASSLSINTEAFF.

This sequence joins TRBV2 and TRBJ2-1; TCRdb's D call of TRBD2 is untestable without DNA. The germline CDR1 and CDR2 sequences are SNHLY and FYNNEI. There are 16 residues in the CDR3. CDR3 loop: CASSTHASAGMDEQFF. Based on the CDR3 plus reference TRBV2 and TRBJ2-1, the full variable domain is EPEVTQTPSHQVTQMGQEVILRCVPISNHLYFYWYRQILGQKVEFLVSFYNNEISEKSEIFDDQFSVERPDGSNFTLKIRSTKLEDSAMYFCASSTHASAGMDEQFFGPGTRLTVL.

V and J are TRBV4-1 and TRBJ2-5; TCRdb picks TRBD1, but there is no DNA to check that call. Germline V gives CDR1 MGHRA, CDR2 YSYEKL. There are 14 residues in the CDR3. The CDR3 sequence is CASSQWDDQETQYF.

The chain carries TRBV12-3 or TRBV12-4 and TRBJ2-1; TCRdb's D call of TRBD2 is untestable without DNA. This CDR3 is 15 amino acids long. The CDR3 region is CASRAPGLRYNEQFF.

The gene calls are TRBV5-1 and TRBJ2-7; absent DNA, TCRdb's TRBD1 call cannot be checked. The CDR3 sequence is 14 residues long. CDR1 and CDR2 (germline): SGHRS, YFSETQ. The CDR3 reads CASSFGGAAYEQYF.

The genes are TRBV20-1 and TRBJ2-3; TCRdb's assignment of TRBD2 cannot be checked, as there is no DNA. The CDR3 runs to 14 residues. Germline CDR1 DFQATT, CDR2 SNEGSKA (reference sequence). CDR3: CSAPTLTSFGTQYF.

The CDR3 loop is CASSFIFGGTYEQYF. The V and J genes are TRBV12-3 or TRBV12-4 and TRBJ2-7; TCRdb's D call, TRBD1, is unchecked because there is no DNA. This CDR3 is 15 amino acids long.

The CDR3: CASSPLTGLRSQHF. The chain couples TRBV7-9 to TRBJ1-5; no DNA is available, so the TRBD1 call from TCRdb remains unchecked. Germline V gene data show CDR1 as SEHNR and CDR2 as FQNEAQ (reference sequence). The CDR3 totals 14 residues.